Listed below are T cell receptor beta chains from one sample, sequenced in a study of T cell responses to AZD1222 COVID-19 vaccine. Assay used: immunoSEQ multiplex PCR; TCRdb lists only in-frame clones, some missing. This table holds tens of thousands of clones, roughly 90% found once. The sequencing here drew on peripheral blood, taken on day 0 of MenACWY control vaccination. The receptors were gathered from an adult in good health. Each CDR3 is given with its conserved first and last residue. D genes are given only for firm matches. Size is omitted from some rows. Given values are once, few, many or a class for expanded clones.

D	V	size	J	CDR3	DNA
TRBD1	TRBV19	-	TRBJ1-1	CASSPREGGIGTEAFF	TGTGCCAGTAGTCCCCGGGAAGGGGGCATCGGTACTGAAGCTTTCTTT
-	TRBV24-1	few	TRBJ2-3	CATSESSGLSSTDTQYF	TGTGCCACCAGTGAATCCTCGGGACTGTCAAGCACAGATACGCAGTATTTT
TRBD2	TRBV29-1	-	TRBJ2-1	CSVEDFSGKSYNEQFF	TGCAGCGTTGAAGACTTTAGCGGGAAGTCCTACAATGAGCAGTTCTTC
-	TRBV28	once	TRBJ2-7	CASSFQVGEQYF	TGTGCCAGCAGTTTTCAGGTGGGCGAGCAGTACTTC
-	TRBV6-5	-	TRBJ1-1	CASSYREGNTEAFF	TGTGCCAGCAGTTACCGGGAGGGGAACACTGAAGCTTTCTTT
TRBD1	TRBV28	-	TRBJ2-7	CASRRRQGSYEQYF	TGTGCCAGCAGGCGTCGACAGGGATCCTACGAGCAGTACTTC
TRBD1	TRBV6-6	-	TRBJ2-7	CASSYPRDSYSYEQYF	TGTGCCAGCAGTTACCCCCGGGACAGTTACTCCTACGAGCAGTACTTC
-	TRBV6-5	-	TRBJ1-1	CASTTGGGTKTEAFF	TGTGCCAGTACCACGGGAGGGGGGACCAAGACTGAAGCTTTCTTT
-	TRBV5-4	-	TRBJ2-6	CASSSGAYSGANVLTF	TGTGCCAGCAGCTCCGGGGCTTACTCTGGGGCCAACGTCCTGACTTTC
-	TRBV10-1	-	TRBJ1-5	CASTGWNQPQHF	TGCGCCAGCACGGGGTGGAATCAGCCCCAGCATTTT
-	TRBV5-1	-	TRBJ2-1	CASSLSQNEQFF	TGCGCCAGCAGCTTGTCTCAGAATGAGCAGTTCTTC
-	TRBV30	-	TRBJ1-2	CAWSAQGRAYTF	TGTGCCTGGAGTGCCCAGGGGAGGGCCTACACCTTC
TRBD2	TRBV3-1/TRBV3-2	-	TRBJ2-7	CASSQMKDSSGRGEQYF	TGTGCCAGCAGCCAAATGAAGGATTCTAGCGGAAGGGGCGAGCAGTACTTC
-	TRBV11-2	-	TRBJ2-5	CASSVDRQETQYF	TGTGCCAGCAGCGTCGACAGGCAAGAGACCCAGTACTTC
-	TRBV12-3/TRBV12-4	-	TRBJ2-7	CASSFDSLSEYF	TGTGCCAGCAGTTTTGACTCCTTGAGCGAGTACTTC
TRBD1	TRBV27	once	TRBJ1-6	CASSLRRDSSYNSPLHF	TGTGCCAGCAGTTTACGCCGGGACAGCTCCTATAATTCACCCCTCCACTTT
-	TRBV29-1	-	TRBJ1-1	CSIASAPGSPEAFF	TGCAGCATTGCATCTGCTCCGGGGAGTCCTGAAGCTTTCTTT
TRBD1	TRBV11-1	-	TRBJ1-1	CASSPTGTANTEAFF	TGTGCCAGCAGCCCTACCGGGACAGCGAACACTGAAGCTTTCTTT
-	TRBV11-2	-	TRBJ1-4	CASSPAVRGTEKLFF	TGTGCCAGCAGCCCGGCGGTCAGGGGAACCGAAAAACTGTTTTTT
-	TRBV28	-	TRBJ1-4	CASSLSQTNEKLFF	TGTGCCAGCAGTTTGAGTCAGACTAATGAAAAACTGTTTTTT
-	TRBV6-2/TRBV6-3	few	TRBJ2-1	CASSVGYGEQFF	TGTGCCAGCAGTGTGGGCTACGGGGAGCAGTTCTTC
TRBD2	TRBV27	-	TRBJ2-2	CASSSLAGGTGELFF	TGTGCCAGCAGTTCCCTAGCGGGGGGCACCGGGGAGCTGTTTTTT
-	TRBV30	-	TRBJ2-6	CAWSDGANVLTF	TGTGCCTGGAGTGACGGGGCCAACGTCCTGACTTTC
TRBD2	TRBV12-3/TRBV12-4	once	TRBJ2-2	CAMGGITGELFF	TGTGCCATGGGGGGGATCACCGGGGAGCTGTTTTTT
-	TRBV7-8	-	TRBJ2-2	CASSWAHGATGELFF	TGTGCCAGCAGCTGGGCCCACGGGGCGACCGGGGAGCTGTTTTTT
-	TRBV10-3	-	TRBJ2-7	CAINHNEGSNYEQYF	TGTGCCATCAACCATAACGAGGGATCTAACTACGAGCAGTACTTC
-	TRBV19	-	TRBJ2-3	CASSILTVTGTDTQYF	TGTGCCAGTAGTATTTTAACCGTCACTGGCACAGATACGCAGTATTTT
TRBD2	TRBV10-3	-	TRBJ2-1	CAISLREHPGGEQFF	TGTGCCATCAGTCTTCGGGAGCACCCGGGGGGTGAGCAGTTCTTC
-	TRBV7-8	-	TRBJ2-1	CASSQQGAPGYNEQFF	TGTGCCAGCAGCCAACAGGGAGCTCCGGGCTACAATGAGCAGTTCTTC
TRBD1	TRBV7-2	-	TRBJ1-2	CASSLEQGARGYTF	TGTGCCAGCAGCTTAGAACAGGGGGCGCGGGGCTACACCTTC
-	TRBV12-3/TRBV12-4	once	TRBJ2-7	CASSSAYEQYF	TGTGCCAGCAGCTCTGCGTACGAGCAGTACTTC
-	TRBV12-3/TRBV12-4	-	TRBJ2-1	CASSLANEQFF	TGTGCCAGCAGTTTAGCCAATGAGCAGTTCTTC
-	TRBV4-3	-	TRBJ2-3	CASSQARTATDTQYF	TGCGCCAGCAGCCAAGCCAGGACCGCCACAGATACGCAGTATTTT
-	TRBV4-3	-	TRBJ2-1	CASSQDPPGLPGYNEQFF	TGCGCCAGCAGCCAAGATCCCCCGGGTCTCCCCGGGTACAATGAGCAGTTCTTC
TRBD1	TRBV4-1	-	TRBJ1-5	CASSQRQGQGQPQHF	TGCGCCAGCAGCCAGAGACAGGGACAGGGTCAGCCCCAGCATTTT
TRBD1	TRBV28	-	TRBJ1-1	CASSSGQSNTEAFF	TGTGCCAGCAGTTCGGGACAGAGTAACACTGAAGCTTTCTTT
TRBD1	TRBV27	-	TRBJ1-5	CASSLGTGGDQPQHF	TGTGCCAGCAGTTTAGGGACAGGGGGCGATCAGCCCCAGCATTTT
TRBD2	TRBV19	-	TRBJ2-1	CASSGGLAGPSYNEQFF	TGTGCCAGTAGTGGGGGACTAGCGGGACCCTCCTACAATGAGCAGTTCTTC
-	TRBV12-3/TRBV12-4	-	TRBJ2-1	CASSRDYNEQFF	TGTGCCAGCAGTCGGGATTACAATGAGCAGTTCTTC